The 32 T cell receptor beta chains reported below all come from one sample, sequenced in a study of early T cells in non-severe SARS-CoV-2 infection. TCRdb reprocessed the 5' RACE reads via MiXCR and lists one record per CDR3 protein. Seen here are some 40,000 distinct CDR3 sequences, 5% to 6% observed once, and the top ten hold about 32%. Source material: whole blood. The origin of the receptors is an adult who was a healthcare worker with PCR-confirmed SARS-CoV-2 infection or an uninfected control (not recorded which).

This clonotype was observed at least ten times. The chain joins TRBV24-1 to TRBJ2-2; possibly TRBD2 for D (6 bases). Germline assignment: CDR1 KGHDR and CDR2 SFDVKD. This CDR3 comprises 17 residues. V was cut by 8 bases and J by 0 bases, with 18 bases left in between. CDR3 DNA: TGTGCCACCACCTGGCGGGGCCGGCCTCCGAACACCGGGGAGCTGTTTTTT. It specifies CATTWRGRPPNTGELFF.

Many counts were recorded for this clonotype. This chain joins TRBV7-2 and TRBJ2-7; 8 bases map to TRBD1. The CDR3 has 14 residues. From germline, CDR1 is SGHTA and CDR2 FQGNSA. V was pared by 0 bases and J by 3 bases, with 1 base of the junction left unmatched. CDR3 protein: CASSLADRGYEQYF. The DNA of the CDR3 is TGTGCCAGCAGCTTAGCAGACAGGGGCTACGAGCAGTACTTC.

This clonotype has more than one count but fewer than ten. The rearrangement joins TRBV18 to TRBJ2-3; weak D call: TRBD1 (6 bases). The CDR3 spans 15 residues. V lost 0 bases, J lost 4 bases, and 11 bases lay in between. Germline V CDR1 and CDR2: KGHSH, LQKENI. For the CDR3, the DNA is TGTGCCAGCTCACCACCCCAGGGGAGAGCAGATACGCAGTATTTT. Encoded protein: CASSPPQGRADTQYF.

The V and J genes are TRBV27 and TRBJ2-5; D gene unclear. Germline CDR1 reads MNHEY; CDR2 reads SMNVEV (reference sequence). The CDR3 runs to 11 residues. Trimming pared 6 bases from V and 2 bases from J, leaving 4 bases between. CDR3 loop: CASRLQETQYF. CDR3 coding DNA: TGTGCCAGCAGATTGCAAGAGACCCAGTACTTC.

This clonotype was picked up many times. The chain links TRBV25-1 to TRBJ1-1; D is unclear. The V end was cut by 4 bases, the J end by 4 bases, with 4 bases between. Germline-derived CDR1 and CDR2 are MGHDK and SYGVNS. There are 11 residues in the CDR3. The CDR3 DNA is TGTGCCAGCAGTGGCCTCACTGAAGCTTTCTTT. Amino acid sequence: CASSGLTEAFF.

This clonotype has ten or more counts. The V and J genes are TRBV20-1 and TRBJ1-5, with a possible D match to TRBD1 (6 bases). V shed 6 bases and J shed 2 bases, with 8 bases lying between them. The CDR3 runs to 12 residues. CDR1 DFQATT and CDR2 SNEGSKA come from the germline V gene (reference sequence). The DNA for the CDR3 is TGCAGTGCAGCAGGGGGCAATCAGCCCCAGCATTTT. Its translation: CSAAGGNQPQHF.

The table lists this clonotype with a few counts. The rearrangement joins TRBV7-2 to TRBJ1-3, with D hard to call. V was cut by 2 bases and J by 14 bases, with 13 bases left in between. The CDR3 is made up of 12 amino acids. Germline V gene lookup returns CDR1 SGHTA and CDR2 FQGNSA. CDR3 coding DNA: TGTGCCAGCAGCTTAACCCGGAGCCCCCTATATTTT. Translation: CASSLTRSPLYF.

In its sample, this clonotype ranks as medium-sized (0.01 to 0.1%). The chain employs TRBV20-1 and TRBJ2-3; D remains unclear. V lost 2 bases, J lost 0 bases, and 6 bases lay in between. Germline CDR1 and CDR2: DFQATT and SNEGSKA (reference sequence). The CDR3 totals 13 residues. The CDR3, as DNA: TGCAGTGCTAGACCTCCTAGCACAGATACGCAGTATTTT. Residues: CSARPPSTDTQYF.

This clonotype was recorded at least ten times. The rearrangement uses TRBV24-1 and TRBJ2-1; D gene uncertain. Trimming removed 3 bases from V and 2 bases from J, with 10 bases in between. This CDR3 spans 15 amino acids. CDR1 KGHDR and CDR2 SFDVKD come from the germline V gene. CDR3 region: CATSDSATPYNEQFF. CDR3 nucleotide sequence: TGTGCCACCAGTGATAGTGCCACTCCCTACAATGAGCAGTTCTTC.

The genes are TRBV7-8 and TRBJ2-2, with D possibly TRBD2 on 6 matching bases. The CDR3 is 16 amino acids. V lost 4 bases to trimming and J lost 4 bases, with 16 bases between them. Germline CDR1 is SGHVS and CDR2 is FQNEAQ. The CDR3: CASSSGGAETTGELFF. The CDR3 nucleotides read TGTGCCAGCAGCTCCGGAGGGGCGGAGACCACCGGGGAGCTGTTTTTT.

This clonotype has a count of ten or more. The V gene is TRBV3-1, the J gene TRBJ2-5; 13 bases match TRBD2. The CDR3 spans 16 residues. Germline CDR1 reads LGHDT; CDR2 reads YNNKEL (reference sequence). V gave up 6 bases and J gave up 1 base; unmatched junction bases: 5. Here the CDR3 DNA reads TGTGCCAGCAGGAGGACTAGCGGGGGTCTCCAAGAGACCCAGTACTTC. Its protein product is CASRRTSGGLQETQYF.

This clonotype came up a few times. The CDR3 here is CASSSSGTVTYEQYF. DNA of the CDR3: TGTGCCAGCAGTTCCTCCGGGACAGTCACCTACGAGCAGTACTTC. The chain has TRBV12-3 or TRBV12-4 and TRBJ2-7; TRBD1 agrees at 7 bases. The V gene end was trimmed by 4 bases and the J gene end by 2 bases; junction bases not matched to a gene: 8. The CDR3 has 15 residues.

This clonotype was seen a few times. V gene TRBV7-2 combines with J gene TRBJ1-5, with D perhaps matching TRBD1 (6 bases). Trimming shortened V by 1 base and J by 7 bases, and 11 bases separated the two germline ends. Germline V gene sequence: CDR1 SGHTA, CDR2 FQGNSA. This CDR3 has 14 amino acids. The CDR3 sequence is CASSLEGGRQPQHF. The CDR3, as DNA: TGTGCCAGCAGCTTAGAAGGGGGAAGGCAGCCCCAGCATTTT.

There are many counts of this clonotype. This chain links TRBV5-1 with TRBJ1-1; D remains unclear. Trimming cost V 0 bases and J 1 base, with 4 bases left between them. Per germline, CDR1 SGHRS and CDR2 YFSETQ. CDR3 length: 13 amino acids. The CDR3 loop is CASSLDRNTEAFF. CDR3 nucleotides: TGCGCCAGCAGCTTGGACAGGAACACTGAAGCTTTCTTT.

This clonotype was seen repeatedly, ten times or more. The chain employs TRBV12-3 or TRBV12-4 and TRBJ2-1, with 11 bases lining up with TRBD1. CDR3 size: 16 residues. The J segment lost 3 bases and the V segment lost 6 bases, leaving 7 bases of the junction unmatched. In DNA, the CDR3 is TGTGCCAGCAGGCCCGGGACAGGGGGTAACTACAATGAGCAGTTCTTC. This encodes CASRPGTGGNYNEQFF.

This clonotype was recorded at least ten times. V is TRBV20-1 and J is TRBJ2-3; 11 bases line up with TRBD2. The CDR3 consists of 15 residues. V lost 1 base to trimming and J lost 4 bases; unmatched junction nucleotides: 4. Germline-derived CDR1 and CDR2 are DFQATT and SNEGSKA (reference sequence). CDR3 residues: CSARVSGRAPDTQYF. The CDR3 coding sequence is TGCAGTGCTAGAGTTAGCGGGAGGGCCCCAGATACGCAGTATTTT.

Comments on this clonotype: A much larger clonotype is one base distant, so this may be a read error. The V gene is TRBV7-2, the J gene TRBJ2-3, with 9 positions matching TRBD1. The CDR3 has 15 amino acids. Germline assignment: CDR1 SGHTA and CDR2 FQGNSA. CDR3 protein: CASSLLGQGRDTRYF. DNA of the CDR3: TGTGCCAGCAGCTTACTGGGACAGGGTAGAGATACGCGGTATTTT.

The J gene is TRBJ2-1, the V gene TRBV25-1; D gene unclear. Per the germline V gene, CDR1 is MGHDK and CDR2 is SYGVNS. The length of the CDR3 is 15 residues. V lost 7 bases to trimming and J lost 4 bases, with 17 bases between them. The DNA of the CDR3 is TGTGCCAGCAAAGCAGCTTATCCCTCATACAATGAGCAGTTCTTC. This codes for CASKAAYPSYNEQFF.

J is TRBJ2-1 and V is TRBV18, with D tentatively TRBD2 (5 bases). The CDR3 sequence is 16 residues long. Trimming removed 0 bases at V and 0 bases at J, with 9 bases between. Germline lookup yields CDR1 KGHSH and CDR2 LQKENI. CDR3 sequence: CASSPPHGSSYNEQFF. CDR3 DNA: TGTGCCAGCTCACCACCCCATGGGAGCTCCTACAATGAGCAGTTCTTC.

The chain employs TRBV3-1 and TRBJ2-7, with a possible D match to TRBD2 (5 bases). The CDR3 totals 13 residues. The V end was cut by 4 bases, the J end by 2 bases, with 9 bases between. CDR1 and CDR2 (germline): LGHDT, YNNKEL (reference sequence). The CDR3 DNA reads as TGTGCCAGCAGCCCCGGAGGAACCTACGAGCAGTACTTC. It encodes CASSPGGTYEQYF.

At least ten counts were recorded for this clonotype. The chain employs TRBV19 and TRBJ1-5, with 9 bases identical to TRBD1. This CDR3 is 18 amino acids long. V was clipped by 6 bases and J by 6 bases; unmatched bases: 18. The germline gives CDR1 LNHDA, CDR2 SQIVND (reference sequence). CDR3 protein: CASSPDRGVRALPQPQHF. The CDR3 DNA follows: TGTGCCAGTAGCCCGGACAGGGGAGTACGGGCCCTTCCTCAGCCCCAGCATTTT.

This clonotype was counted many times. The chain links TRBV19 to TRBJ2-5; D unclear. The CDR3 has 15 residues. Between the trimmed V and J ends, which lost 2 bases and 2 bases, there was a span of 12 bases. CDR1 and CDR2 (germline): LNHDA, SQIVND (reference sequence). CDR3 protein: CASSISLGWQETQYF. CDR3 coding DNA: TGTGCCAGTAGTATATCTCTAGGGTGGCAAGAGACCCAGTACTTC.

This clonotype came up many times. CDR3 region: CASSYSGTGVGYTF. The CDR3 nucleotides are TGTGCCAGCAGTTACTCGGGGACAGGGGTTGGCTACACCTTC. V gene TRBV6-6 combines with J gene TRBJ1-2, with TRBD1 matching over 10 bases. CDR3 size: 14 residues. V lost 0 bases and J lost 7; bases outside the gene matches: 2. The germline CDR1 and CDR2 sequences are MNHNY and SVGAGI (reference sequence).

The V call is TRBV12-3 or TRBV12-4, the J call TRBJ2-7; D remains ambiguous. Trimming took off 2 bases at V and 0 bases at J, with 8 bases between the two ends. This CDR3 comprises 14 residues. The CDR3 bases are TGTGCCAGCAGTTTAACAGAAAGCTCCTACGAGCAGTACTTC. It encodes CASSLTESSYEQYF.

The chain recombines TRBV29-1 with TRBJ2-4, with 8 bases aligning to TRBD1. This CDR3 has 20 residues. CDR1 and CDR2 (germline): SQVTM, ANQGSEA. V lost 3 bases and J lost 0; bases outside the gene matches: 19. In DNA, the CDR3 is TGCAGCGTTGAGGATGGACAGGGTGGGCTGCCAGACCTAGCCAAAAACATTCAGTACTTC. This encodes CSVEDGQGGLPDLAKNIQYF.

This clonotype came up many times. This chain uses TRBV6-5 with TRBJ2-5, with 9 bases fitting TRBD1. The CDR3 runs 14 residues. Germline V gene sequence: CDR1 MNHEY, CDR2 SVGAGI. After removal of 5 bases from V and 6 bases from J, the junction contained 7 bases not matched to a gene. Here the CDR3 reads CASSPRTGAKTQYF. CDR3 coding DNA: TGTGCCAGCAGTCCACGGACAGGGGCTAAGACCCAGTACTTC.

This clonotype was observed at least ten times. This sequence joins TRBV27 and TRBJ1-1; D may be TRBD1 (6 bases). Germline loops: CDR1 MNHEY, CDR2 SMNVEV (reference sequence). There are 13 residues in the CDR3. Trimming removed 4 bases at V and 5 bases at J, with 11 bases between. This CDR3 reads CASSSRQGTEAFF. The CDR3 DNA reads TGTGCCAGCAGTTCAAGGCAGGGGACTGAAGCTTTCTTT.

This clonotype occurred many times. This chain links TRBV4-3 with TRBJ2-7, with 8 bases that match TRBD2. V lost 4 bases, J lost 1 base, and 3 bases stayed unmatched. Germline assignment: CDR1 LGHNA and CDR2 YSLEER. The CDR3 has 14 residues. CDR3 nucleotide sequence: TGCGCCAGCAGCCTCGGACTAGCATCCTACGAGCAGTACTTC. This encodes CASSLGLASYEQYF.

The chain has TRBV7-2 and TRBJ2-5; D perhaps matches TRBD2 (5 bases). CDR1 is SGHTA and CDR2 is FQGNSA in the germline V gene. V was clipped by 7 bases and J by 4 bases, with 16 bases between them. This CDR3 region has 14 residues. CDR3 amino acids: CASNPHGISETQYF. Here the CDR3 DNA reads TGTGCCAGCAACCCACACGGGATCTCAGAGACCCAGTACTTC.

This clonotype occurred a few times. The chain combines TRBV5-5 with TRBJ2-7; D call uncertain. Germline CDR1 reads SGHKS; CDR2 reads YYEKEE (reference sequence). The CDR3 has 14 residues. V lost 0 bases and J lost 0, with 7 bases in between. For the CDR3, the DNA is TGTGCCAGCAGCTTGGATCCTAGCTCCTACGAGCAGTACTTC. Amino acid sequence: CASSLDPSSYEQYF.

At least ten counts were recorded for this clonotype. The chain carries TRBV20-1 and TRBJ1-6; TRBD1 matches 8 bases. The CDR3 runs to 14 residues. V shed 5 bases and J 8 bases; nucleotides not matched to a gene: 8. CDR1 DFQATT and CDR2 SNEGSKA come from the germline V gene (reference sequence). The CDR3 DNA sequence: TGCAGTGCTCCGACGACAGGGGATTATTCACCCCTCCACTTT. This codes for CSAPTTGDYSPLHF.

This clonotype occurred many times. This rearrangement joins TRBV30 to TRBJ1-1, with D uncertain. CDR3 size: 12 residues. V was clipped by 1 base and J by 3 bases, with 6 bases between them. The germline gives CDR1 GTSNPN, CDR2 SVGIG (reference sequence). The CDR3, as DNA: TGTGCCTGGAGTGAGTGGTACACTGAAGCTTTCTTT. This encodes CAWSEWYTEAFF.